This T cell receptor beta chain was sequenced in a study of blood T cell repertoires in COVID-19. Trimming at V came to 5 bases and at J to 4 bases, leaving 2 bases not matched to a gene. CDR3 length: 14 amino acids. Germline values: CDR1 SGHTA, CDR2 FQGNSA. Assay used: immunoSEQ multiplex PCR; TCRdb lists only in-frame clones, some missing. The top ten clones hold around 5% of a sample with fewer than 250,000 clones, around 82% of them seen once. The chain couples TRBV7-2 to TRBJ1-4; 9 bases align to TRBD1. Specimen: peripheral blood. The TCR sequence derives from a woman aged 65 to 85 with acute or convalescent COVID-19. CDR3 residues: CASSRTGVNEKLFF. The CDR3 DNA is TGTGCCAGCAGCCGGACAGGGGTTAATGAAAAACTGTTTTTT.